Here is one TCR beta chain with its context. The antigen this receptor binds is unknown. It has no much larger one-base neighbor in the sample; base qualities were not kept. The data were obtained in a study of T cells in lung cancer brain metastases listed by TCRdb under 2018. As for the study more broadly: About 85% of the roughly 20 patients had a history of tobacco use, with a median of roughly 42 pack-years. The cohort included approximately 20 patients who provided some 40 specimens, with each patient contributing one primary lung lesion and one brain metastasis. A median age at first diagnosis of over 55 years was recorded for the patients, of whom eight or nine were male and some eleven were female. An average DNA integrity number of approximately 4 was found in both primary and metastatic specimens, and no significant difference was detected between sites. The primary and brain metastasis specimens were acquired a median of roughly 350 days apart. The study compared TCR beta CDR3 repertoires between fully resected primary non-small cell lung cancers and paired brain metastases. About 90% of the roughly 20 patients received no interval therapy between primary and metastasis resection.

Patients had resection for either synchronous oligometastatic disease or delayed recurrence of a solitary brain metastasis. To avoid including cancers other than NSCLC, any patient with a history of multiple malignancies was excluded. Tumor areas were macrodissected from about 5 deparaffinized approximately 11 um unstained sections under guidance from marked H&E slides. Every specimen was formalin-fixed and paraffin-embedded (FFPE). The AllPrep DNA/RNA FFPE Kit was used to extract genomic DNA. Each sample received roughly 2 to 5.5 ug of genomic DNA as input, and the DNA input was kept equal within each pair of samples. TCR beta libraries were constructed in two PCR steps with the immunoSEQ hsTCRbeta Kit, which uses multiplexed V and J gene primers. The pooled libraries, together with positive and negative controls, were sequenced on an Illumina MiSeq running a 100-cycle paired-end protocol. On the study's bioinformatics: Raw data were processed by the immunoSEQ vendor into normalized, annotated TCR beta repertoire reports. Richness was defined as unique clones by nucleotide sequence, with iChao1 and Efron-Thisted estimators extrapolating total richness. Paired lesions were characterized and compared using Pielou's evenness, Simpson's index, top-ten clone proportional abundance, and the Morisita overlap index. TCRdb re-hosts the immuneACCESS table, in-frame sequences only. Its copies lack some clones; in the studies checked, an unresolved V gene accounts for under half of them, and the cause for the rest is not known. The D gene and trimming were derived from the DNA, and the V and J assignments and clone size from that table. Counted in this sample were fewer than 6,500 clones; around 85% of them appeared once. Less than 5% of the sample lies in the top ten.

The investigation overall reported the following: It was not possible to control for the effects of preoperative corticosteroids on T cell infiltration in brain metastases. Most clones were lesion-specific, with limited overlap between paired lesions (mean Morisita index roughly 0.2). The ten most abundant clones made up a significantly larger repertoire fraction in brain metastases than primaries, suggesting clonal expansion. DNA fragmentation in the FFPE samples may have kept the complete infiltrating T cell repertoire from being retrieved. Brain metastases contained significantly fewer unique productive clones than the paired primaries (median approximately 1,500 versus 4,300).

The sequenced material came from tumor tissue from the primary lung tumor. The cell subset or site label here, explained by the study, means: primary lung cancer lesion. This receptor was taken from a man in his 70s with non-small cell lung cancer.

The CDR3 has the sequence CASASGIKGYTF. DNA sequence: TGTGCTAGTGCCTCAGGGATCAAGGGCTACACCTTC. This sequence uses TRBV12-5 and TRBJ1-2; TRBD1 could be the D gene, as 5 bases match. Trimming removed 7 bases from V and 8 bases from J, leaving 14 bases between the germline ends. The CDR3 has 12 amino acids, counting the end cysteine and phenylalanine. Just CDR3 DNA is preserved here, 36 bases in frame from base 1. The germline V gene specifies LGHNT as CDR1 and FRNRAP as CDR2.